One and the same sample provided the 25 T cell receptor beta chains below, sequenced in a study of OX40 agonist ivuxolimab in advanced cancers. Generated by immunoSEQ multiplex PCR, the TCRdb table keeps only in-frame clones and is missing some. Of more than 20,000 clones in the sample, more than 70% were seen once. The sequences come from CD4+ or CD8+ T cells sorted from blood, collected in a trial of the OX40 agonist ivuxolimab. Receptors originate from an adult with an advanced solid tumor such as melanoma, head and neck, liver or kidney cancer.

The chain is built from TRBV5-1 and TRBJ2-3; 11 bases are shared with TRBD2. CDR1 is SGHRS, CDR2 YFSETQ, per germline. J lost 3 bases, V lost 2 bases, and 8 bases had no gene match. The CDR3 runs to 17 residues. The CDR3 nucleotides read TGCGCCAGCAGCTTTACACTAGCGGGGGCCTCTACAGATACGCAGTATTTT. It yields the protein CASSFTLAGASTDTQYF.

CDR3 sequence: CASKRTGVRETQYF. The CDR3 nucleotides are TGTGCCAGTAAGCGGACAGGGGTTCGAGAGACCCAGTACTTC. The chain combines TRBV19 with TRBJ2-5; TRBD1 matches at 9 bases. This CDR3 contains 14 residues. Per the germline V gene, CDR1 is LNHDA and CDR2 is SQIVND (reference sequence). V dropped 7 bases and J dropped 4; count of bases not matched to a gene: 7.

The J gene is TRBJ2-7, the V gene TRBV5-1, with D perhaps given as TRBD1 or TRBD2 (5 bases each). Trimming took 1 base from V and 2 from J, leaving 10 bases between them. CDR3 length: 14 residues. Germline CDR1 SGHRS, CDR2 YFSETQ. DNA for the CDR3: TGCGCCAGCAGCTTGTGGCAGGGAGCCTACGAGCAGTACTTC. It specifies CASSLWQGAYEQYF.

The V call is TRBV18, the J call TRBJ2-2; D is perhaps TRBD1 (5 bases). The V end was cut by 1 base, the J end by 10 bases, with 10 bases between. This CDR3 contains 13 residues. Looked up from germline, CDR1 is KGHSH and CDR2 is LQKENI. CDR3 sequence (DNA): TGTGCCAGCTCACCACTGACAGACTCGGAGCTGTTTTTT. Translation: CASSPLTDSELFF.

This rearrangement joins TRBV30 to TRBJ2-5, with D possibly being TRBD2 (5 bases). CDR1 and CDR2 (germline): GTSNPN, SVGIG (reference sequence). The V gene lost 3 bases and the J gene lost 5 bases, with 16 bases spanning the gap. This CDR3 is 14 amino acids long. CDR3 DNA: TGTGCCTGGAGCCAGGACTCATTCGGGGAGACCCAGTACTTC. It translates to CAWSQDSFGETQYF.

The chain employs TRBV7-9 and TRBJ2-7; D is possibly TRBD2 (6 bases). CDR3 length: 13 amino acids. The ends were cut back, 1 base at V and 4 bases at J, with 8 bases in the middle. In germline, CDR1 is SEHNR, CDR2 FQNEAQ (reference sequence). The CDR3 here is CASSLGGVYEQYF. CDR3 bases: TGTGCCAGCAGCTTAGGGGGGGTGTACGAGCAGTACTTC. Filled out from reference TRBV7-9 and TRBJ2-7, the complete variable domain reads DTGVSQNPRHKITKRGQNVTFRCDPISEHNRLYWYRQTLGQGPEFLTYFQNEAQLEKSRLLSDRFSAERPKGSFSTLEIQRTEQGDSAMYLCASSLGGVYEQYFGPGTRLTVT.

V and J are TRBV5-4 and TRBJ2-3; D assignment may be TRBD1 or TRBD2 (5 bases each). This CDR3 contains 17 residues. From germline, CDR1 is SGHNT and CDR2 YYREEE (reference sequence). V was pared by 0 bases and J by 1 base, with 15 bases between. In DNA form, the CDR3 reads TGTGCCAGCAGCTTGGGGATCTTAGCGACAGGCACAGATACGCAGTATTTT. Its translation: CASSLGILATGTDTQYF.

The chain combines TRBV2 with TRBJ2-1, with 14 bases lining up with TRBD2. Unmatched junction bases numbered 9, after V lost 8 bases and J lost 6 bases. The CDR3 has 16 residues. Germline V gene sequence: CDR1 SNHLY, CDR2 FYNNEI. The CDR3 coding sequence is TGTGCCAGCGCAAGACCCGGGACTAGCGGGGGCAATGAGCAGTTCTTC. Protein product: CASARPGTSGGNEQFF.

The rearrangement uses TRBV9 and TRBJ2-5, with 10 bases lining up with TRBD2. Trimming at V came to 2 bases and at J to 3 bases, leaving 4 bases not matched to a gene. The CDR3 is 15 residues long. CDR1 and CDR2 (germline): SGDLS, YYNGEE. This CDR3 is CASSVALAGEETQYF. CDR3 DNA: TGTGCCAGCAGCGTCGCGCTAGCGGGGGAAGAGACCCAGTACTTC. Full variable domain (remainder filled in from reference TRBV9 and TRBJ2-5): DSGVTQTPKHLITATGQRVTLRCSPRSGDLSVYWYQQSLDQGLQFLIQYYNGEERAKGNILERFSAQQFPDLHSELNLSSLELGDSALYFCASSVALAGEETQYFGPGTRLLVL.

This chain connects TRBV21-1 to TRBJ2-3; whether TRBD2, the table's D call, matches the DNA was not checked. TRBV21-1 constitutes a pseudogene. The CDR3 totals 17 residues. In DNA form, the CDR3 reads TGTGCCAGCAGCATTCTTCTAGCGGGAGATAGCCATGATACGCAGTATTTT. Protein: CASSILLAGDSHDTQYF.

V and J are TRBV27 and TRBJ2-7; no firm D call. This CDR3 region has 14 residues. V was shortened by 4 bases and J by 0 bases, with 10 bases between the two germline ends. Per germline, CDR1 MNHEY and CDR2 SMNVEV (reference sequence). CDR3 DNA sequence: TGTGCCAGCAGTTGGAGCTCTTACTCCTACGAGCAGTACTTC. Residues: CASSWSSYSYEQYF.

This chain uses TRBV27 with TRBJ2-7; TRBD1 matches at 8 bases. Germline V gives CDR1 MNHEY, CDR2 SMNVEV (reference sequence). The CDR3 covers 16 residues. Unmatched junction bases numbered 12, after V lost 8 bases and J lost 0 bases. The CDR3 is CASRQKGTGFSYEQYF. For the CDR3, the DNA is TGTGCCAGCCGCCAGAAGGGGACAGGATTCTCCTACGAGCAGTACTTC.

V is TRBV5-1 and J is TRBJ1-3; D is unresolved. CDR3 length equals 14 residues. The V end was cut by 4 bases, the J end by 4 bases, with 12 bases between. Germline loops: CDR1 SGHRS, CDR2 YFSETQ. The CDR3 sequence is CASSMEPSGNTIYF. CDR3 DNA sequence: TGCGCCAGCAGCATGGAGCCATCAGGAAACACCATATATTTT.

The rearrangement links TRBV5-5 to TRBJ2-2, with a weak D call TRBD2 (6 bases). With 0 bases removed from V and 4 bases from J, the gap between germline ends came to 16 bases. The CDR3 is 17 amino acids. CDR1 is SGHKS and CDR2 is YYEKEE in the germline V gene (reference sequence). The DNA of the CDR3 is TGTGCCAGCAGCTTGGTGGTGGGGAGGCCCGTCACCGGGGAGCTGTTTTTT. Its translation is CASSLVVGRPVTGELFF.

This rearrangement joins TRBV7-9 to TRBJ1-1; a weak D match, TRBD1 (6 bases). The CDR3 totals 15 residues. V lost 5 bases, J lost 1 base, and 14 bases lay in between. CDR1 and CDR2 (germline): SEHNR, FQNEAQ (reference sequence). The CDR3 loop reads CASSPHREGNTEAFF. CDR3 bases: TGTGCCAGCAGCCCACACAGGGAAGGGAACACTGAAGCTTTCTTT.

With regard to this clone: Relative to the germline gene, one junction end is altered; a read error may explain this. V is TRBV7-3 and J is TRBJ1-2; D not resolved. The CDR3 has 11 residues. The V gene's germline CDR1 is SGHTA and CDR2 FQGTGA. The CDR3 loop is CASSPPQDLPF. The DNA of the CDR3 is TGTGCCAGCAGCCCCCCCCAGGATCTACCCTTC.

The chain couples TRBV5-1 to TRBJ2-7; TRBD2 agrees at 12 bases. Germline values: CDR1 SGHRS, CDR2 YFSETQ. V was clipped by 4 bases and J by 7 bases; unmatched bases: 6. This CDR3 region has 14 residues. The CDR3 is CASSPSGRAGEQYF. CDR3 nucleotide sequence: TGCGCCAGCAGCCCTAGCGGGAGGGCCGGTGAGCAGTACTTC.

This chain links TRBV7-3 with TRBJ2-5; 7 nucleotides agree with TRBD2. The CDR3 loop spans 14 amino acids. Germline V gives CDR1 SGHTA, CDR2 FQGTGA. Trimming at V came to 5 bases and at J to 5 bases, leaving 8 bases not matched to a gene. The CDR3, as DNA: TGTGCCAGCAGCCTGGGCGGGAGTGGGGAGACCCAGTACTTC. Residues: CASSLGGSGETQYF.

The chain links TRBV14 to TRBJ2-1; 8 nucleotides align to TRBD1. The CDR3 loop spans 18 amino acids. Germline CDR1 is SGHDN and CDR2 is FVKESK. The J segment lost 2 bases and the V segment lost 0 bases, leaving 9 bases of the junction unmatched. Here the CDR3 reads CASSQEGQVLTPYNEQFF. In nucleotides, the CDR3 is TGTGCCAGCAGCCAAGAGGGACAGGTCCTCACCCCCTACAATGAGCAGTTCTTC.

The chain combines TRBV6-1 with TRBJ1-5; TRBD1 aligns across 8 bases. This CDR3 is built from 15 residues. Germline CDR1 MNHNS, CDR2 SASEGT. The V and J ends lost 5 bases and 1 base, in that order; junction bases with no gene match: 4. The CDR3, as DNA: TGTGCCAGCAGTAAGGACAGGGCGAGCAATCAGCCCCAGCATTTT. It yields the protein CASSKDRASNQPQHF.

CDR3 nucleotides: TGTGCCAGTAGTATAGCGGCTAGCGGGGGGGCTTACACCGGGGAGCTGTTTTTT. Protein: CASSIAASGGAYTGELFF. V is TRBV19 and J is TRBJ2-2; TRBD2 matches at 12 bases. The CDR3 covers 18 residues. Germline lookup yields CDR1 LNHDA and CDR2 SQIVND (reference sequence). Trimming at V came to 1 base and at J to 3 bases, leaving 6 bases not matched to a gene.

The chain combines TRBV25-1 with TRBJ2-2; D might be TRBD2 (5 bases). The ends were cut back, 4 bases at V and 3 bases at J, with 12 bases in the middle. This CDR3 has 15 residues. CDR1 is MGHDK, CDR2 SYGVNS, per germline. This chain's CDR3 is CASSVKGGHTGELFF. CDR3 DNA: TGTGCCAGCAGTGTCAAAGGCGGGCACACCGGGGAGCTGTTTTTT.

The J gene is TRBJ2-1, the V gene TRBV4-3, with no clear D. The V and J ends lost 0 bases and 5 bases respectively, with 8 bases between them. CDR1 and CDR2 (germline): LGHNA, YSLEER. The CDR3 extends over 14 amino acids. The CDR3 is CASSQDLTNNEQFF. CDR3 DNA: TGCGCCAGCAGCCAAGATCTAACTAACAATGAGCAGTTCTTC.

V usage is TRBV7-2 and J usage is TRBJ2-5; TRBD1 or TRBD2 may be the D gene (5 bases each). Germline V gene sequence: CDR1 SGHTA, CDR2 FQGNSA. Trimming pared 3 bases from V and 5 bases from J, leaving 25 bases between. CDR3 length: 18 residues. The CDR3 region is CASSFSIGDLLGLETQYF. The CDR3 nucleotides are TGTGCCAGCAGCTTTAGTATTGGGGACCTACTCGGTCTTGAGACCCAGTACTTC. Full variable domain (missing parts from reference TRBV7-2 and TRBJ2-5): GAGVSQSPSNKVTEKGKDVELRCDPISGHTALYWYRQSLGQGLEFLIYFQGNSAPDKSGLPSDRFSAERTGGSVSTLTIQRTQQEDSAVYLCASSFSIGDLLGLETQYFGPGTRLLVL.

The chain recombines TRBV5-1 with TRBJ1-1; 7 positions match TRBD1. The V segment lost 3 bases and the J segment 8 bases; nucleotides outside the gene matches: 10. The CDR3 has 14 amino acids. Germline loops: CDR1 SGHRS, CDR2 YFSETQ. The CDR3: CASSSGTAVTEAFF. Here the CDR3 DNA reads TGCGCCAGCAGCTCTGGGACAGCCGTTACCGAAGCTTTCTTT.